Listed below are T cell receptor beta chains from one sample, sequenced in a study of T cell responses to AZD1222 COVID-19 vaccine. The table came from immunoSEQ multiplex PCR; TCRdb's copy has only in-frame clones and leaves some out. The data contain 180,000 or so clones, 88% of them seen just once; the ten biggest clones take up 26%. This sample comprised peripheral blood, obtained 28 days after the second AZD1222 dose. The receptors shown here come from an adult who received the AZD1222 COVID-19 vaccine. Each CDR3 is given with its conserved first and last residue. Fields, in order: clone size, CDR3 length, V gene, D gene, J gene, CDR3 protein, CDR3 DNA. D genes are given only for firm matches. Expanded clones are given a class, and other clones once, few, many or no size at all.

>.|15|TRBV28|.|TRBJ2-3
CASNDPRGRTDTQYF
TGTGCCAGCAACGATCCTCGCGGGCGCACAGATACGCAGTATTTT
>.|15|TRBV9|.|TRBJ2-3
CATSDGGDFSDTQYF
TGTGCCACCTCCGACGGGGGAGATTTCAGCGATACGCAGTATTTT
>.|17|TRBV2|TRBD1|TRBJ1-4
CASRVPGQTFSGGKLFF
TGTGCCAGCAGGGTCCCGGGACAGACCTTTAGTGGAGGAAAACTGTTTTTT
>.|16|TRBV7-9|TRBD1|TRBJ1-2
CASSHAGVGRGVGYTF
TGTGCCAGCAGCCACGCCGGGGTCGGCAGGGGGGTGGGCTACACCTTC
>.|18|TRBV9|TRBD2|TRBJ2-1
CASSVAGTSGRMGDEQFF
TGTGCCAGCAGCGTAGCAGGGACTAGCGGGAGGATGGGGGATGAGCAGTTCTTC
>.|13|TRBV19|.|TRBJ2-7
CASSRDSSYEQYF
TGTGCCAGTAGTCGGGATAGCTCCTACGAGCAGTACTTC
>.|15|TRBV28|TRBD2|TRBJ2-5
CASSSSGRALETQYF
TGTGCCAGCAGTTCTAGCGGGAGGGCCCTCGAGACCCAGTACTTC
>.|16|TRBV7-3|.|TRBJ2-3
CASSLALETSTDTQYF
TGTGCCAGCAGCTTAGCTCTGGAAACTAGCACAGATACGCAGTATTTT
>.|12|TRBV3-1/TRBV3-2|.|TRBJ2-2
CASSLVTGELFF
TGTGCCAGCAGCCTCGTTACCGGGGAGCTGTTTTTT
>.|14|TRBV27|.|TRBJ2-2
CASSSRVDTGELFF
TGTGCCAGCAGTTCCAGGGTCGACACCGGGGAGCTGTTTTTT
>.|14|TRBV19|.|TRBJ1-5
CASSISERAQPQHF
TGTGCCAGTAGTATTTCGGAGCGGGCTCAGCCCCAGCATTTT
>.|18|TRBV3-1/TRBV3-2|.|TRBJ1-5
CASSRVAYGGCGDQPQHF
TGTGCCAGCAGCCGGGTCGCGTATGGGGGCTGCGGTGATCAGCCCCAGCATTTT
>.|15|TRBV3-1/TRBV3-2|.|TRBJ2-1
CASSRLGGGVDEQFF
TGTGCCAGCAGCCGATTAGGGGGGGGTGTCGATGAGCAGTTCTTC
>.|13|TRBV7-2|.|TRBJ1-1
CASSLGQNTEAFF
TGTGCCAGCAGCCTCGGACAGAACACTGAAGCTTTCTTT
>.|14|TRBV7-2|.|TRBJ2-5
CASSFGREGETQYF
TGTGCCAGCAGCTTCGGCAGGGAAGGAGAGACCCAGTACTTC
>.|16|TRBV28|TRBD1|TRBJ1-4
CASSLPPAGGGEKLFF
TGTGCCAGCAGTTTACCCCCCGCAGGGGGTGGAGAAAAACTGTTTTTT
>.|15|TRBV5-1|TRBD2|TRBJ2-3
CASSRGTSGRDTQYF
TGCGCCAGCAGCAGGGGTACTAGCGGTCGTGATACGCAGTATTTT
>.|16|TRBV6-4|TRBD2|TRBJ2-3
CASSDPLAGGPWTQYF
TGTGCCAGCAGTGACCCTCTAGCGGGAGGGCCGTGGACGCAGTATTTT
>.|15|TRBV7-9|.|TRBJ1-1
CASSPAGGLGTEAFF
TGTGCCAGCAGCCCAGCTGGGGGGCTCGGCACTGAAGCTTTCTTT
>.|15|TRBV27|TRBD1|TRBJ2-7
CASRARGTGVYEQYF
TGTGCCAGCAGGGCCCGCGGGACAGGGGTATACGAGCAGTACTTC
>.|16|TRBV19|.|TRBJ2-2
CASSAFGEAPTGELFF
TGTGCCAGTAGTGCCTTCGGGGAGGCCCCCACCGGGGAGCTGTTTTTT
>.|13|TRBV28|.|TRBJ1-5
CASSPDRNQPQHF
TGTGCCAGCAGTCCGGACAGAAATCAGCCCCAGCATTTT
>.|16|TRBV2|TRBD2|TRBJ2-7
CASTSLAGVFSYEQYF
TGTGCCAGCACATCACTAGCGGGAGTCTTTAGCTACGAGCAGTACTTC
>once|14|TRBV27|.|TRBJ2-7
CASSYQGRTYEQYF
TGTGCCAGCAGTTATCAGGGTAGAACCTACGAGCAGTACTTC
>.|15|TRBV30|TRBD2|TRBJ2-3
CAWSVQTGGGDTQYF
TGTGCCTGGAGTGTACAGACGGGAGGGGGAGATACGCAGTATTTT
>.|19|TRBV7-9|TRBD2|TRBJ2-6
CASSLERGSGSAGANVLTF
TGTGCCAGCAGCTTAGAAAGGGGTAGCGGGAGCGCTGGGGCCAACGTCCTGACTTTC
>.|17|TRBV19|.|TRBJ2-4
CASSTLQAPIAKNIQYF
TGTGCCAGCAGTACCCTCCAAGCACCCATAGCCAAAAACATTCAGTACTTC
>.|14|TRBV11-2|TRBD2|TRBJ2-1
CASSLAGSYNEQFF
TGTGCCAGCAGCCTAGCGGGCTCCTACAATGAGCAGTTCTTC
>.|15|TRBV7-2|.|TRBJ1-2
CASSLDGGRDYGYTF
TGTGCCAGCAGCTTAGACGGAGGGAGGGACTATGGCTACACCTTC
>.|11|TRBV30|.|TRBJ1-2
CARWQNYGYTF
TGTGCCCGTTGGCAGAACTATGGCTACACCTTC
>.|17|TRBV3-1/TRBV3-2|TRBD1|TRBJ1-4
CASSPSGTGGAREKLFF
TGTGCCAGCAGCCCCTCCGGGACAGGGGGCGCGAGGGAAAAACTGTTTTTT
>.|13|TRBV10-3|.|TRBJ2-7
CATKSEAEHEQYF
TGTGCCACCAAGTCGGAGGCGGAACACGAGCAGTACTTC
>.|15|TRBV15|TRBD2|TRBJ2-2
CATSLSGGNTGELFF
TGTGCCACCAGCCTTAGCGGGGGGAACACCGGGGAGCTGTTTTTT
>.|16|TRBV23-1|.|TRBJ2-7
CASSQSTPARHYEQYF
TGCGCCAGCAGTCAATCGACCCCAGCCAGGCACTACGAGCAGTACTTC
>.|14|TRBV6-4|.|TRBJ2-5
CARGGPPAQETQYF
TGTGCCAGGGGGGGCCCCCCGGCGCAAGAGACCCAGTACTTC
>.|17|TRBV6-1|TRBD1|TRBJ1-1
CASSAPPGDRGNTEAFF
TGTGCCAGCAGTGCCCCGCCGGGGGACAGGGGGAACACTGAAGCTTTCTTT
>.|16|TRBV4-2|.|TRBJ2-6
CASSRKGVTEANVLTF
TGTGCCAGCAGCCGGAAGGGAGTTACTGAGGCCAACGTCCTGACTTTC
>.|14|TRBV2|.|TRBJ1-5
CASSAGNSNQPQHF
TGTGCCAGCAGTGCTGGGAATAGCAATCAGCCCCAGCATTTT
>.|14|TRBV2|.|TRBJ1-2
CASSERADSYGYTF
TGTGCCAGCAGTGAAAGGGCAGACTCCTATGGCTACACCTTC
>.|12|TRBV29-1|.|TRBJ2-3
CSGLGDVYTQYF
TGCAGCGGCCTGGGAGACGTTTATACGCAGTATTTT
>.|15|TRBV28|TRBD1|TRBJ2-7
CASSHSDRSAYEQYF
TGTGCCAGCAGCCACTCGGACAGGAGCGCCTACGAGCAGTACTTC
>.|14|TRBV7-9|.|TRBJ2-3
CASSPWAETDTQYF
TGTGCCAGCAGTCCCTGGGCCGAAACTGATACGCAGTATTTT
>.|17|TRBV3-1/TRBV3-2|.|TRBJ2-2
CASSPVGGGLNTGELFF
TGTGCCAGCAGCCCCGTTGGGGGGGGCCTAAACACCGGGGAGCTGTTTTTT
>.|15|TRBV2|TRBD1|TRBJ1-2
CASSWDRAKFYGYTF
TGTGCCAGCAGTTGGGACAGAGCAAAATTCTATGGCTACACCTTC
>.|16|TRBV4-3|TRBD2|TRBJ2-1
CASSQAGRGRAVEQFF
TGCGCCAGCAGCCAAGCCGGCCGCGGGAGGGCGGTTGAGCAGTTCTTC
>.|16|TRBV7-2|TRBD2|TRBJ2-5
CASSSLAGAAEETQYF
TGTGCCAGCAGCTCATTAGCGGGAGCGGCGGAAGAGACCCAGTACTTC
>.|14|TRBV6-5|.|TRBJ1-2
CASSYDGANYGYTF
TGTGCCAGCAGTTACGACGGAGCTAACTATGGCTACACCTTC
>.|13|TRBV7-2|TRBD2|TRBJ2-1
CAAGSGRVGEQFF
TGTGCCGCGGGCAGCGGGAGGGTGGGTGAGCAGTTCTTC
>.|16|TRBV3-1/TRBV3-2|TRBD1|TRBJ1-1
CASSPGTGLLNTEAFF
TGTGCCAGCAGCCCTGGGACAGGACTATTGAACACTGAAGCTTTCTTT
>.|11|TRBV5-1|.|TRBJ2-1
CASSPGNEQFF
TGCGCCAGCAGCCCAGGCAATGAGCAGTTCTTC
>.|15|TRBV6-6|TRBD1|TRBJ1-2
CASSSPGDRGYGYTF
TGTGCCAGCAGTTCGCCTGGGGACAGGGGGTACGGCTACACCTTC
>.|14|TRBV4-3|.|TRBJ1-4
CASSHASTNEKLFF
TGCGCCAGCAGCCACGCGTCAACTAATGAAAAACTGTTTTTT
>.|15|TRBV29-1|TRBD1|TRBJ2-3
CSVEGIYRGGDTQYF
TGCAGCGTTGAAGGGATTTACAGGGGTGGGGACACGCAGTATTTT
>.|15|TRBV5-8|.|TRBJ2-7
CASTYPPNPPGEQYF
TGTGCCAGCACCTATCCCCCAAACCCCCCGGGAGAGCAGTACTTC
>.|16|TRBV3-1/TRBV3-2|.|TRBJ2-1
CASSLQSSGPYNEQFF
TGTGCCAGCAGCCTCCAGTCCAGCGGGCCTTACAATGAGCAGTTCTTC
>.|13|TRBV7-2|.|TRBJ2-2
CASSSPNTGELFF
TGTGCCAGCAGCTCGCCGAACACCGGGGAGCTGTTTTTT
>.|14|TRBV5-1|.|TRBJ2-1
CASSLVASDHEQFF
TGCGCCAGCAGCTTGGTCGCTAGCGACCATGAGCAGTTCTTC
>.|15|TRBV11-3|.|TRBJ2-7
CASSPGLGGSYEQYF
TGTGCCAGCAGCCCCGGACTAGGGGGGTCCTACGAGCAGTACTTC
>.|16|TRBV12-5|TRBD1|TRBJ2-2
CASGLTTGGPVGELFF
TGTGCTAGTGGTTTGACGACAGGGGGCCCAGTCGGGGAGCTGTTTTTT